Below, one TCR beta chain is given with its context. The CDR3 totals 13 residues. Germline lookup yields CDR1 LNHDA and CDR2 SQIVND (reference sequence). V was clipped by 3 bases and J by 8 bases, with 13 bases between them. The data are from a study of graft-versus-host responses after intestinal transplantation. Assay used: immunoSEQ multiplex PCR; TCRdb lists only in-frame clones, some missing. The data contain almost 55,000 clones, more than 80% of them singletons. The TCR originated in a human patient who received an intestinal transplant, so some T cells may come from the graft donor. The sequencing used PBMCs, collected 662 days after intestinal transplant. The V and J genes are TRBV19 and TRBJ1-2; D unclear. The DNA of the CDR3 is TGTGCCAGTAGTATGCTTCGGGGTAGCGGCTACACCTTC. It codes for CASSMLRGSGYTF.